This T cell receptor beta chain was sequenced for a study of cytomegalovirus exposure and HLA in healthy donors. PCR amplification relied on 60 Vbeta primers (plus 13 Jbeta primers). The repertoire was sequenced with immunoSEQ multiplex PCR; TCRdb's copy has only in-frame clones and lacks some. The profile shows over 150,000 clones, about 84% of them singletons. Germline V lookup: CDR1 SNHLY, CDR2 FYNNEI. The CDR3 spans 15 residues. V dropped 2 bases and J dropped 0 bases, with 9 bases sitting between them. The receptor's source is a woman aged 40 to 50 in good health and CMV-seropositive. The sequenced sample was PBMCs. The V and J genes are TRBV2 and TRBJ2-3; the D is unclear. The chain's CDR3 is CASSEYGRSTDTQYF. The CDR3 DNA reads as TGTGCCAGCAGTGAATACGGTCGTAGCACAGATACGCAGTATTTT.